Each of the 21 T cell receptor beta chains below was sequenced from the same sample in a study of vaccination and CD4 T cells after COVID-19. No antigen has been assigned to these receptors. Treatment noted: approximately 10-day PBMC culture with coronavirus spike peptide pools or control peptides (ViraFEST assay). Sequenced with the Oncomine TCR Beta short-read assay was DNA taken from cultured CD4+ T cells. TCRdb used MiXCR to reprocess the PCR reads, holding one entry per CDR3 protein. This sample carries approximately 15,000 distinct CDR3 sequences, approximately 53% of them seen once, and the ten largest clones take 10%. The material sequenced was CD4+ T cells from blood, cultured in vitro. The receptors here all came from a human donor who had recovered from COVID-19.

The CDR3 region is CASRAERQGGGYTF. DNA of the CDR3: TGTGCCAGCAGGGCAGAAAGACAGGGAGGGGGCTACACCTTC. The chain joins TRBV28 to TRBJ1-2, with 7 nucleotides matching TRBD1. This CDR3 is built from 14 residues. V was clipped by 6 bases and J by 8 bases; unmatched bases: 12. Germline-derived CDR1 and CDR2 are MDHEN and SYDVKM.

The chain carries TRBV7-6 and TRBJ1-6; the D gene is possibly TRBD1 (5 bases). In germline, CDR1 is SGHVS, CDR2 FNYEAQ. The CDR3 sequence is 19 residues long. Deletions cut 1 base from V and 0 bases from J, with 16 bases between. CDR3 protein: CASSLGGTFQSSYNSPLHF. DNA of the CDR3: TGTGCCAGCAGCTTAGGGGGGACTTTTCAGAGCTCCTATAATTCACCCCTCCACTTT.

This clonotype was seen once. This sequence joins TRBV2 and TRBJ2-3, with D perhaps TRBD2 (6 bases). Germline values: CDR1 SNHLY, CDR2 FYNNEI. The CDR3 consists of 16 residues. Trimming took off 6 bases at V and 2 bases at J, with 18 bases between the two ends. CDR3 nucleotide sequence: TGTGCCAGCAGGCTGGGTAGGAGGGCCCTCACAGATACGCAGTATTTT. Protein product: CASRLGRRALTDTQYF. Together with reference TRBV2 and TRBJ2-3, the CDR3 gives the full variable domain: EPEVTQTPSHQVTQMGQEVILRCVPISNHLYFYWYRQILGQKVEFLVSFYNNEISEKSEIFDDQFSVERPDGSNFTLKIRSTKLEDSAMYFCASRLGRRALTDTQYFGPGTRLTVL.

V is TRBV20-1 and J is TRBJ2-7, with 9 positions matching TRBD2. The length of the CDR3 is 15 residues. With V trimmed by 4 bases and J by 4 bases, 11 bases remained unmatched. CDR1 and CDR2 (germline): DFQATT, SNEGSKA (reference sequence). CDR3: CSATSPGTSLYEQYF. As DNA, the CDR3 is TGCAGTGCTACCTCCCCCGGGACTAGCTTGTACGAGCAGTACTTC.

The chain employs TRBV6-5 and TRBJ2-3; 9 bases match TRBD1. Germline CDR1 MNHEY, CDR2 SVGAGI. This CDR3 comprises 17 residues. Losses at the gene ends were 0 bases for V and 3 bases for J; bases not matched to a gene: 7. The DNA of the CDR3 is TGTGCCAGCAGTTACTCGATTCGGACAGGGGAAACAGATACGCAGTATTTT. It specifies CASSYSIRTGETDTQYF.

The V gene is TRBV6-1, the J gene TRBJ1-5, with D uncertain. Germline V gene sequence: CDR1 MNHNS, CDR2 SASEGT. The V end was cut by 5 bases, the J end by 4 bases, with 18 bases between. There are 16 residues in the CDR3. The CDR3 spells CASSRTAKGYNQPQHF. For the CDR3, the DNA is TGTGCCAGCAGTAGGACGGCCAAGGGTTATAATCAGCCCCAGCATTTT.

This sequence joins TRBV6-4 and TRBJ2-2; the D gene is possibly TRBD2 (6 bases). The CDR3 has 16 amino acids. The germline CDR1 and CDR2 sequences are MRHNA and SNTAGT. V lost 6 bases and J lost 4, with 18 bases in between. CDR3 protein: CASSPEGGPGTGELFF. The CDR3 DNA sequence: TGTGCCAGCAGCCCCGAGGGAGGACCAGGCACCGGGGAGCTGTTTTTT.

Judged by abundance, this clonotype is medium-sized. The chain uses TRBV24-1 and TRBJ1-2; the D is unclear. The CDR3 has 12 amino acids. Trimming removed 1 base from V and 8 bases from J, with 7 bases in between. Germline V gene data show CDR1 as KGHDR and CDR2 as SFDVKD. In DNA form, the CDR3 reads TGTGCCACCAGTGATTTTAAAGGAGGCTACACCTTC. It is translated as CATSDFKGGYTF.

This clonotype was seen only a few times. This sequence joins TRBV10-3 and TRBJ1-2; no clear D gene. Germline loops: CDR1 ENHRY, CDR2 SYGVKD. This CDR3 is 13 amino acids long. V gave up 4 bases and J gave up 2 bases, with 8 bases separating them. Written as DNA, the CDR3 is TGTGCCATCAGTGCCCTCACCAACTATGGCTACACCTTC. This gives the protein CAISALTNYGYTF.

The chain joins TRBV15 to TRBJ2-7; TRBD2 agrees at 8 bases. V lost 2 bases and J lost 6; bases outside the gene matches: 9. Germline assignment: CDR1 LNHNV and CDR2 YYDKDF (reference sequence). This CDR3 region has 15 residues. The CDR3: CATSRSAGVPSEQYF. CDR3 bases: TGTGCCACCAGCAGATCAGCGGGAGTCCCTAGCGAGCAGTACTTC. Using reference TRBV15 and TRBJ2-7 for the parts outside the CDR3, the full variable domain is DAMVIQNPRYQVTQFGKPVTLSCSQTLNHNVMYWYQQKSSQAPKLLFHYYDKDFNNEADTPDNFQSRRPNTSFCFLDIRSPGLGDTAMYLCATSRSAGVPSEQYFGPGTRLTVT.

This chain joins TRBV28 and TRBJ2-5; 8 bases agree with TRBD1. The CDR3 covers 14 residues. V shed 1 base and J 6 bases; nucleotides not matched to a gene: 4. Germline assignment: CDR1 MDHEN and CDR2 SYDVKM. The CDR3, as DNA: TGTGCCAGCAGTTTATACGGCAGGGGGCAGACCCAGTACTTC. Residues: CASSLYGRGQTQYF.

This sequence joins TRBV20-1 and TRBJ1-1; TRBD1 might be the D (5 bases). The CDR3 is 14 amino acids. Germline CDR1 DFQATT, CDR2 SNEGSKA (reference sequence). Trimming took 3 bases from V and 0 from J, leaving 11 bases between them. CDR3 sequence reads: CSASRQSMNTEAFF. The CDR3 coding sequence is TGCAGTGCTAGCCGACAGAGTATGAACACTGAAGCTTTCTTT.

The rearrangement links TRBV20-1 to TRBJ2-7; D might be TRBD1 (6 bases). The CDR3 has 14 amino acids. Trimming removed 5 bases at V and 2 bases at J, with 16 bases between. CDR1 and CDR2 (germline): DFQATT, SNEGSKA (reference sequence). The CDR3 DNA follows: TGCAGTGCTCAACCCGGTCACAGGGCCTACGAGCAGTACTTC. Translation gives CSAQPGHRAYEQYF.

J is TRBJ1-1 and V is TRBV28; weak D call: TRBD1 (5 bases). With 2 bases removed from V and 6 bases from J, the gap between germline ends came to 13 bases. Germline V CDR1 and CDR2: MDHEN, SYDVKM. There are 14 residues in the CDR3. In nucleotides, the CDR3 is TGTGCCAGCAGTTTAGCAGGGCGAGGTGCTGAAGCTTTCTTT. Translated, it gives CASSLAGRGAEAFF.

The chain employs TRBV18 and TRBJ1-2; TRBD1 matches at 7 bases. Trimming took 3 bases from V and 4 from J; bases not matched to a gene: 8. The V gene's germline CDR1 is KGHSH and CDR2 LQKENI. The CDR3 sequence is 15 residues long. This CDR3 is CASSPPTGMGYGYTF. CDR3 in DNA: TGTGCCAGCTCACCTCCGACAGGGATGGGCTATGGCTACACCTTC.

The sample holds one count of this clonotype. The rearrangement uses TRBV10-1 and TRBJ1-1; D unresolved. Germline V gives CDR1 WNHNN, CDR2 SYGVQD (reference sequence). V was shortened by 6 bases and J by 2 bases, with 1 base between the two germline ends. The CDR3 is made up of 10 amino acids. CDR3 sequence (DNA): TGCGCCAGCAGAAACACTGAAGCTTTCTTT. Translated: CASRNTEAFF.

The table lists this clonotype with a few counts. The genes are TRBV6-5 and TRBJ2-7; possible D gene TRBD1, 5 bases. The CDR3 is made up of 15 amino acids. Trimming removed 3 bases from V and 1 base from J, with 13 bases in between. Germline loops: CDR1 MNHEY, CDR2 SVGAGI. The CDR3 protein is CASSYRTRISYEQYF. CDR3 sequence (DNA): TGTGCCAGCAGTTATAGGACACGGATTTCCTACGAGCAGTACTTC.

The CDR3, as DNA: TGTGCCAGCAGTGACAGGGGCGGACAGCCCCAGCATTTT. As protein: CASSDRGGQPQHF. The genes are TRBV2 and TRBJ1-5; D is possibly TRBD1 (6 bases). Germline CDR1 SNHLY, CDR2 FYNNEI. CDR3 size: 13 residues. The germline V and J ends were trimmed by 3 bases and 7 bases, with 10 bases remaining between them.

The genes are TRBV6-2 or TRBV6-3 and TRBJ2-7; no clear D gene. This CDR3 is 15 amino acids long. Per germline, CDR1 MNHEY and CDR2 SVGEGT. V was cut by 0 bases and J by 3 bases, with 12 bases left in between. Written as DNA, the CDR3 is TGTGCCAGCAGTTACTCGCGTGACATCCGCTACGAGCAGTACTTC. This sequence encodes CASSYSRDIRYEQYF.

This CDR3 reads CAISEEKGFGTDTQYF. CDR3 DNA: TGTGCCATCAGTGAGGAAAAGGGATTTGGCACAGATACGCAGTATTTT. The genes are TRBV10-3 and TRBJ2-3; D is unresolved. The germline V and J ends were trimmed by 2 bases and 1 base, with 13 bases remaining between them. Germline CDR1 is ENHRY and CDR2 is SYGVKD. The CDR3 sequence is 16 residues long.

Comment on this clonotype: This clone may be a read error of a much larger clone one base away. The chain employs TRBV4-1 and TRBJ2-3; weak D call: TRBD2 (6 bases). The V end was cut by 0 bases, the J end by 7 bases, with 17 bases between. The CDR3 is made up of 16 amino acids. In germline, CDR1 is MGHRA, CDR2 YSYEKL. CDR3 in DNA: TGCGCCAGCAGCCAAGAAGGCTGGGCTAGCGCGAATACGCAGTATTTT. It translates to CASSQEGWASANTQYF.